The clone carrying this T cell receptor beta chain has just one count. Its antigen is as yet unknown. This clone may be a read error of a much larger clone one base away. The data stem from a study of post-analysis software for immune sequencing data. Study-wide points: Patients showed TRBV5-6, TRBV5-1 and TRBV20-1 among five TRBV segments more frequent than in controls. In multiple sclerosis, normalized Chao1 diversity was significantly below that of controls.

Germline CDR1 reads SQVTM; CDR2 reads ANQGSEA. This CDR3 contains 13 residues. V gave up 8 bases and J gave up 3 bases, with 15 bases separating them. Sequencing libraries made from TCR beta cDNA carried unique molecular identifiers. Researchers reported 400,000 to 600,000 cDNA molecules coming from approximately 1 to 10 million T cells. TCRdb itself ran the PCR reads through MiXCR, one entry per CDR3 protein. The profile shows about 800,000 distinct CDR3 sequences, just under 30% of them singletons. This receptor was obtained from a girl aged 5-17 years with multiple sclerosis. The genes are TRBV29-1 and TRBJ2-3; D is uncertain. Sequencing input: blood. DNA of the CDR3: TGCAGCACTGGGCTAAGTAGGACAGATACGCAGTATTTT. Amino acids: CSTGLSRTDTQYF.